Below are 30 T cell receptor beta chains sequenced from a single sample in a study of T cell responses to AZD1222 COVID-19 vaccine (dated by TCRdb to the early 2020s). Reading the label with the study, this specimen's time point is: baseline before first vaccination. The library came from the immunoSEQ multiplex PCR assay. The table comes from immuneACCESS by way of TCRdb, which keeps in-frame sequences with V and J called. Part of the clones is missing from these tables; in studies checked, under half for an unresolved V gene and the rest for unknown reasons. The sample table records around 80,000 clones; approximately 85% of these occur just once. The ten largest clones represent about 8.7% of the sample. Sample: peripheral blood, taken on day 0 of AZD1222 vaccination. These receptors were obtained from an adult in good health.

The chain recombines TRBV29-1 with TRBJ1-3; D is uncertain. Trimming left V 6 bases short and J 4 bases short, with 19 bases between. The CDR3 contains 15 residues. From germline, CDR1 is SQVTM and CDR2 ANQGSEA. The CDR3 DNA is TGCAGCGTCTGTCTTTCGGAGCCGGGGGGAAACACCATATATTTT. Protein: CSVCLSEPGGNTIYF.

This clone was detected once. The J gene is TRBJ2-3, the V gene TRBV29-1; possible D gene TRBD2, 6 bases. Trimming took off 2 bases at V and 5 bases at J, with 17 bases between the two ends. The CDR3 has 15 residues. Germline-derived CDR1 and CDR2 are SQVTM and ANQGSEA. The CDR3 loop is CSVELRESAIDTQYF. Here the CDR3 DNA reads TGCAGCGTTGAACTTCGGGAGTCTGCTATAGATACGCAGTATTTT.

The chain links TRBV6-5 to TRBJ2-7; possible D gene TRBD1, 6 bases. The germline CDR1 and CDR2 sequences are MNHEY and SVGAGI. The CDR3 runs to 13 residues. Between the trimmed V and J ends, which lost 4 bases and 7 bases, there was a span of 14 bases. CDR3 bases: TGTGCCAGCAGTTGGACAGACACCGGAGAGCAGTACTTC. Amino acids: CASSWTDTGEQYF.

This rearrangement joins TRBV5-6 to TRBJ1-2, with no clear D. Trimming cost V 0 bases and J 8 bases, with 11 bases left between them. The CDR3 totals 13 residues. CDR1 is SGHDT and CDR2 is YYEEEE in the germline V gene. The CDR3 loop reads CASSLGSAGGYTF. The CDR3 coding sequence is TGTGCCAGCAGCTTGGGGTCCGCCGGGGGCTACACCTTC.

The V gene is TRBV6-1, the J gene TRBJ2-3; 7 positions match TRBD2. This CDR3 is built from 15 residues. V was clipped by 0 bases and J by 4 bases; unmatched bases: 4. CDR1 MNHNS and CDR2 SASEGT come from the germline V gene. Here the CDR3 DNA reads TGTGCCAGCAGTGAAGCTAGCGGGTTGGCAGATACGCAGTATTTT. Protein: CASSEASGLADTQYF.

The gene calls are TRBV7-9 and TRBJ2-1, with D hard to call. This CDR3 has 13 amino acids. Deletions cut 5 bases from V and 0 bases from J, with 5 bases between. Germline loops: CDR1 SEHNR, CDR2 FQNEAQ (reference sequence). Written as DNA, the CDR3 is TGTGCCAGCAGCCCCGGCTCCTACAATGAGCAGTTCTTC. Residues: CASSPGSYNEQFF. Drawing the rest from reference TRBV7-9 and TRBJ2-1, the complete variable domain is DTGVSQNPRHKITKRGQNVTFRCDPISEHNRLYWYRQTLGQGPEFLTYFQNEAQLEKSRLLSDRFSAERPKGSFSTLEIQRTEQGDSAMYLCASSPGSYNEQFFGPGTRLTVL.

This chain joins TRBV5-4 and TRBJ1-2, with 7 nucleotides matching TRBD1. V lost 4 bases and J lost 2; bases outside the gene matches: 2. The CDR3 has 13 residues. Germline loops: CDR1 SGHNT, CDR2 YYREEE (reference sequence). The CDR3 DNA sequence: TGTGCCAGCAGCCCGGACAGGAACTATGGCTACACCTTC. Its translation: CASSPDRNYGYTF.

V usage is TRBV9 and J usage is TRBJ1-2; no clear D. The CDR3 runs to 13 residues. Germline V gene lookup returns CDR1 SGDLS and CDR2 YYNGEE. Trimming removed 2 bases from V and 0 bases from J, with 5 bases in between. For the CDR3, the DNA is TGTGCCAGCAGCGTTGACTCTAACTATGGCTACACCTTC. Translated, it gives CASSVDSNYGYTF.

The V and J genes are TRBV13 and TRBJ2-5, with no clear D. The length of the CDR3 is 14 residues. Germline values: CDR1 PRHDT, CDR2 FYEKMQ (reference sequence). V was pared by 5 bases and J by 3 bases, with 13 bases between. Written as DNA, the CDR3 is TGTGCCAGCAGCCTTTTGGGGTTGGAAGAGACCCAGTACTTC. This sequence encodes CASSLLGLEETQYF. Complete variable domain (other parts from reference TRBV13 and TRBJ2-5): AAGVIQSPRHLIKEKRETATLKCYPIPRHDTVYWYQQGPGQDPQFLISFYEKMQSDKGSIPDRFSAQQFSDYHSELNMSSLELGDSALYFCASSLLGLEETQYFGPGTRLLVL.

This clone showed up just a few times. V gene TRBV7-2 combines with J gene TRBJ1-5, with D uncertain. From germline, CDR1 is SGHTA and CDR2 FQGNSA. The CDR3 sequence is 15 residues long. Trimming cost V 6 bases and J 0 bases, with 12 bases left between them. The CDR3 sequence is CASSLWVGSNQPQHF. The CDR3 nucleotides read TGTGCCAGCAGTCTCTGGGTGGGTAGCAATCAGCCCCAGCATTTT.

The chain's CDR3 is CASSTRASTGKLFF. The DNA for the CDR3 is TGTGCCAGCAGCACCCGGGCCTCGACCGGAAAACTGTTTTTT. The rearrangement links TRBV21-1 to TRBJ1-4. TRBV21-1 is assigned pseudogene status. This CDR3 spans 14 amino acids.

The rearrangement links TRBV5-1 to TRBJ1-1, with TRBD1 identical over 8 bases. J was trimmed by 3 bases and V by 4 bases; bases with no gene match: 8. Germline CDR1 is SGHRS and CDR2 is YFSETQ. This CDR3 contains 15 residues. For the CDR3, the DNA is TGCGCCAGCAGCCCACTTACGGGACAGGACACTGAAGCTTTCTTT. Encoded protein: CASSPLTGQDTEAFF. The complete variable domain, with remaining parts taken from reference TRBV5-1 and TRBJ1-1, reads KAGVTQTPRYLIKTRGQQVTLSCSPISGHRSVSWYQQTPGQGLQFLFEYFSETQRNKGNFPGRFSGRQFSNSRSEMNVSTLELGDSALYLCASSPLTGQDTEAFFGQGTRLTVV.

This clone was seen just once. V is TRBV29-1 and J is TRBJ2-3; D possibly corresponds to TRBD1 (6 bases). The CDR3 contains 14 residues. V was cut by 1 base and J by 4 bases, with 12 bases left in between. The germline CDR1 and CDR2 sequences are SQVTM and ANQGSEA. The CDR3 bases are TGCAGCGTTGAAGTTCTAGCAGGGGCAGATACGCAGTATTTT. Translating gives CSVEVLAGADTQYF.

V usage is TRBV5-4 and J usage is TRBJ2-2; the match to TRBD1 covers 8 bases. The CDR3 has 16 amino acids. V lost 4 bases, J lost 1 base, and 6 bases stayed unmatched. The V gene's germline CDR1 is SGHNT and CDR2 YYREEE (reference sequence). CDR3 in amino acids: CASSAGQGENTGELFF. The DNA for the CDR3 is TGTGCCAGCAGCGCTGGACAGGGAGAGAACACCGGGGAGCTGTTTTTT.

The chain recombines TRBV6-2 or TRBV6-3 with TRBJ1-2; 7 bases are a match to TRBD1. The CDR3 loop spans 13 amino acids. Trimming cost V 6 bases and J 8 bases; bases outside gene matches: 9. Germline CDR1 reads MNHEY; CDR2 reads SVGEGT. The CDR3 sequence: CASSLQGRGGYTF. The DNA of the CDR3 is TGTGCCAGCAGCCTACAGGGGAGAGGAGGCTACACCTTC.

The rearrangement links TRBV18 to TRBJ2-1, with D unresolved. Germline V gene data show CDR1 as KGHSH and CDR2 as LQKENI. This CDR3 has 13 residues. V was trimmed by 3 bases and J by 8 bases, leaving 11 bases between them. CDR3 DNA: TGTGCCAGCTCACCGACGATACCGGATGAGCAGTTCTTC. Protein: CASSPTIPDEQFF. Full variable domain (outside the CDR3, taken from reference TRBV18 and TRBJ2-1): NAGVMQNPRHLVRRRGQEARLRCSPMKGHSHVYWYRQLPEEGLKFMVYLQKENIIDESGMPKERFSAEFPKEGPSILRIQQVVRGDSAAYFCASSPTIPDEQFFGPGTRLTVL.

The chain has TRBV11-2 and TRBJ1-5; D gene uncertain. V was shortened by 3 bases and J by 2 bases, with 11 bases between the two germline ends. The CDR3 spans 15 residues. Germline loops: CDR1 SGHAT, CDR2 FQNNGV. The CDR3 DNA reads as TGTGCCAGCAGCTTTACTGACGGCCGCAATCAGCCCCAGCATTTT. As protein: CASSFTDGRNQPQHF.

In this sample, this clone turned up a few times. The chain uses TRBV10-2 and TRBJ1-4; D is undetermined. CDR3 length: 15 amino acids. Germline CDR1 is WSHSY and CDR2 is SAAADI. V was shortened by 0 bases and J by 7 bases, with 12 bases between the two germline ends. The CDR3 DNA follows: TGCGCCAGCAGTGAGTCCCCGTCTTGGGGTGAAAAACTGTTTTTT. Amino acid sequence: CASSESPSWGEKLFF.

The sample holds one count of this clone. The V gene is TRBV7-3, the J gene TRBJ2-1, with 7 bases aligning to TRBD2. CDR1 is SGHTA and CDR2 is FQGTGA in the germline V gene. Losses at the gene ends were 5 bases for V and 4 bases for J; bases not matched to a gene: 11. The CDR3 totals 16 residues. As DNA, the CDR3 is TGTGCCAGCAGCCCGTCGCCAAGCGGGGTTTACAATGAGCAGTTCTTC. Translation gives CASSPSPSGVYNEQFF.

In its sample, this clone was seen once. The chain carries TRBV9 and TRBJ2-5; D is possibly TRBD1 (6 bases). V gave up 0 bases and J gave up 7 bases, with 16 bases separating them. This CDR3 comprises 15 residues. The germline gives CDR1 SGDLS, CDR2 YYNGEE. CDR3 loop: CASSVGGRGIGTQYF. The CDR3 DNA sequence: TGTGCCAGCAGCGTAGGGGGCAGGGGTATAGGGACCCAGTACTTC.

The chain employs TRBV3-1 (or the pseudogene TRBV3-2) and TRBJ2-7; TRBD2 matches at 11 bases. Germline V lookup: CDR1 LGHDT, CDR2 YNNKEL (reference sequence). J lost 2 bases, V lost 6 bases, and 6 bases had no gene match. The CDR3 extends over 15 amino acids. CDR3 bases: TGTGCCAGCAGACCTACTAGCGGGGGTCCCTACGAGCAGTACTTC. Amino acid sequence: CASRPTSGGPYEQYF.

The chain couples TRBV9 to TRBJ2-3; D unresolved. This CDR3 has 15 amino acids. Germline lookup yields CDR1 SGDLS and CDR2 YYNGEE. V lost 4 bases to trimming and J lost 5 bases, with 17 bases between them. The CDR3 loop is CASSLSWMVQDTQYF. DNA of the CDR3: TGTGCCAGCAGCCTCTCGTGGATGGTTCAAGATACGCAGTATTTT.

This rearrangement joins TRBV12-2 to TRBJ2-3; the table's D call TRBD2 went unverified against the DNA. TRBV12-2 is a recognized pseudogene. This CDR3 comprises 19 residues. The CDR3 DNA is TGTGCAAGTCGCTTAGCGTCGGGACTAGCGGGGACCAGCACAGATACGCAGTATTTT. Translation gives CASRLASGLAGTSTDTQYF.

The chain combines TRBV7-2 with TRBJ2-2; D gene ambiguous. Germline V gives CDR1 SGHTA, CDR2 FQGNSA. The length of the CDR3 is 14 residues. The V end lost 2 bases, the J end lost 4 bases, and 8 bases lay between the germline ends. The CDR3 DNA follows: TGTGCCAGCAGCTTACTGTCGAGCACCGGGGAGCTGTTTTTT. Translated: CASSLLSSTGELFF.

The V gene is TRBV5-1, the J gene TRBJ1-6; 8 bases fit TRBD1. Germline lookup yields CDR1 SGHRS and CDR2 YFSETQ. This CDR3 comprises 15 residues. The V gene end was trimmed by 3 bases and the J gene end by 7 bases; junction bases not matched to a gene: 6. The CDR3 loop reads CASSSQGAGNSPLHF. The CDR3 nucleotides read TGCGCCAGCAGCTCGCAGGGGGCCGGGAATTCACCCCTCCACTTT. The whole variable domain, filled in from reference TRBV5-1 and TRBJ1-6, reads KAGVTQTPRYLIKTRGQQVTLSCSPISGHRSVSWYQQTPGQGLQFLFEYFSETQRNKGNFPGRFSGRQFSNSRSEMNVSTLELGDSALYLCASSSQGAGNSPLHFGNGTRLTVT.

The chain employs TRBV5-5 and TRBJ2-7; 7 bases match TRBD2. V gave up 0 bases and J gave up 0 bases; unmatched junction bases: 3. This CDR3 has 15 residues. The germline V gene has CDR1 SGHKS and CDR2 YYEKEE (reference sequence). The CDR3 sequence: CASSLAGGSSYEQYF. CDR3 in DNA: TGTGCCAGCAGCTTGGCCGGGGGGAGCTCCTACGAGCAGTACTTC. The whole variable domain, remainder taken from reference TRBV5-5 and TRBJ2-7, is DAGVTQSPTHLIKTRGQQVTLRCSPISGHKSVSWYQQVLGQGPQFIFQYYEKEERGRGNFPDRFSARQFPNYSSELNVNALLLGDSALYLCASSLAGGSSYEQYFGPGTRLTVT.

The rearrangement uses TRBV6-2 or TRBV6-3 and TRBJ1-1; the match to TRBD1 covers 10 bases. This CDR3 has 13 residues. V was pared by 6 bases and J by 5 bases, with 3 bases of the junction left unmatched. The V gene's germline CDR1 is MNHEY and CDR2 SVGEGT. The CDR3 protein is CASSGTGVTEAFF. CDR3 coding DNA: TGTGCCAGCAGCGGGACAGGGGTTACTGAAGCTTTCTTT.

The chain uses TRBV7-9 and TRBJ2-4; D unclear. The CDR3 spans 17 residues. Trimming pared 5 bases from V and 3 bases from J, leaving 20 bases between. From germline, CDR1 is SEHNR and CDR2 FQNEAQ (reference sequence). The CDR3 sequence: CASSPLLEPRDKNIQYF. Here the CDR3 DNA reads TGTGCCAGCAGCCCCCTACTGGAACCCCGTGACAAAAACATTCAGTACTTC.

The V call is TRBV29-1, the J call TRBJ1-1, with D maybe TRBD1 (5 bases). Trimming stripped 6 bases from V and 1 base from J, with 15 bases between. The length of the CDR3 is 14 residues. The germline V gene encodes CDR1 SQVTM and CDR2 ANQGSEA. CDR3 in amino acids: CSVVTQGRNTEAFF. In DNA form, the CDR3 reads TGCAGCGTCGTTACTCAGGGTAGGAACACTGAAGCTTTCTTT.

The chain has TRBV30 and TRBJ1-2, with 8 nucleotides matching TRBD1. V was clipped by 3 bases and J by 2 bases; unmatched bases: 2. The CDR3 runs to 13 residues. Germline lookup yields CDR1 GTSNPN and CDR2 SVGIG (reference sequence). CDR3 nucleotides: TGTGCCTGGAGCCGGGACAGGAACTATGGCTACACCTTC. Amino acids: CAWSRDRNYGYTF.